This T cell receptor (beta chain) came from a study of T cell responses to AZD1222 COVID-19 vaccine. Findings of the study overall: Clonal diversity was possibly underestimated, and white British individuals and females predominated among donors. As reported, nearly half of all spike-specific TCRs target variant regions that are unmutated.

On this clone: Its antigen remains unknown.

The repertoire was sequenced with immunoSEQ multiplex PCR; TCRdb's copy has only in-frame clones and lacks some. The sample includes 250,000 to 300,000 clones, 90% to 95% of them seen just once. The CDR3 is 16 amino acids. CDR1 and CDR2 from the germline V gene are SGHTS and YDEGEE. The V and J ends lost 0 bases and 2 bases, in that order; junction bases with no gene match: 2. The input for sequencing was peripheral blood, taken 28 days after the second AZD1222 dose. This receptor was identified in an adult who received the AZD1222 COVID-19 vaccine. The rearrangement links TRBV5-8 to TRBJ2-2; 9 bases align to TRBD1. CDR3 nucleotide sequence: TGTGCCAGCAGCTTGGGGACAGGGGATAACACCGGGGAGCTGTTTTTT. It is translated as CASSLGTGDNTGELFF.